One and the same sample provided the 20 T cell receptor beta chains below, sequenced in a study of blood T cell repertoires in COVID-19. The method was immunoSEQ multiplex PCR; TCRdb's version includes in-frame clones alone and lacks a portion of them. The data hold some 190,000 clones, with more than 80% observed a single time. Sequences were obtained from peripheral blood. Receptors originate from a woman aged 60-70 years with acute or convalescent COVID-19.

The genes are TRBV14 and TRBJ2-1; no firm D call. Looked up from germline, CDR1 is SGHDN and CDR2 is FVKESK. The CDR3 runs 15 residues. Trimming cost V 1 base and J 2 bases, with 9 bases left between them. The CDR3: CASSQVLDPYNEQFF. CDR3 bases: TGTGCCAGCAGCCAAGTGCTAGATCCCTACAATGAGCAGTTCTTC.

The chain recombines TRBV15 with TRBJ2-1; D perhaps matches TRBD1 (6 bases). This CDR3 contains 15 residues. With 0 bases removed from V and 14 bases from J, the gap between germline ends came to 20 bases. Germline values: CDR1 LNHNV, CDR2 YYDKDF (reference sequence). The CDR3 coding sequence is TGTGCCACCAGCAGAGATAGGAGCAGGGGCAGTGCGGAGTTCTTC. The encoded protein is CATSRDRSRGSAEFF.

This sequence joins TRBV28 and TRBJ2-1; 9 bases are shared with TRBD1. Germline values: CDR1 MDHEN, CDR2 SYDVKM. Trimming at V came to 6 bases and at J to 0 bases, leaving 6 bases not matched to a gene. The CDR3 extends over 16 amino acids. For the CDR3, the DNA is TGTGCCAGCAGATCACAGGGGGCGAACTCCTACAATGAGCAGTTCTTC. Translation gives CASRSQGANSYNEQFF.

The rearrangement uses TRBV15 and TRBJ1-2; D is possibly TRBD1 (5 bases). Trimming stripped 0 bases from V and 8 bases from J, with 13 bases between. The length of the CDR3 is 14 residues. Looked up from germline, CDR1 is LNHNV and CDR2 is YYDKDF (reference sequence). The CDR3 region is CATSREAGGGGYTF. The CDR3 nucleotides read TGTGCCACCAGCAGAGAAGCGGGGGGTGGCGGCTACACCTTC.

This clone was counted between two and nine times. V usage is TRBV6-5 and J usage is TRBJ1-1; D gene uncertain. V was shortened by 8 bases and J by 0 bases, with 13 bases between the two germline ends. The CDR3 sequence is 14 residues long. In germline, CDR1 is MNHEY, CDR2 SVGAGI. The CDR3 loop is CASGVQRMNTEAFF. CDR3 in DNA: TGTGCCAGCGGAGTCCAGAGGATGAACACTGAAGCTTTCTTT.

The rearrangement uses TRBV5-8 and TRBJ2-1; 12 bases fit TRBD2. Trimming cost V 3 bases and J 6 bases; bases outside gene matches: 7. This CDR3 has 16 residues. In germline, CDR1 is SGHTS, CDR2 YDEGEE. CDR3: CASSSPRTSGTNEQFF. In DNA, the CDR3 is TGTGCCAGCAGCTCCCCTCGGACTAGCGGGACCAATGAGCAGTTCTTC.

The chain's CDR3 is CASTLGNTEAFF. The DNA for the CDR3 is TGTGCCAGCACCCTCGGGAACACTGAAGCTTTCTTT. The gene calls are TRBV25-1 and TRBJ1-1; no definite D call. This CDR3 has 12 residues. Germline loops: CDR1 MGHDK, CDR2 SYGVNS. The germline V and J ends were trimmed by 7 bases and 1 base, with 7 bases remaining between them. The complete variable domain, with remaining parts taken from reference TRBV25-1 and TRBJ1-1, reads EADIYQTPRYLVIGTGKKITLECSQTMGHDKMYWYQQDPGMELHLIHYSYGVNSTEKGDLSSESTVSRIRTEHFPLTLESARPSHTSQYLCASTLGNTEAFFGQGTRLTVV.

This clone occurred a few times. CDR3 DNA sequence: TGCAGCGCAAACAGGGGGAACACCGGGGAGCTGTTTTTT. Translated: CSANRGNTGELFF. This chain links TRBV29-1 with TRBJ2-2, with TRBD1 identical over 7 bases. Unmatched junction bases numbered 3, after V lost 7 bases and J lost 1 base. CDR1 and CDR2 from the germline V gene are SQVTM and ANQGSEA. The CDR3 has 13 residues.

The chain joins TRBV29-1 to TRBJ1-1; TRBD1 agrees at 7 bases. The V gene end was trimmed by 2 bases and the J gene end by 6 bases; junction bases not matched to a gene: 6. Per germline, CDR1 SQVTM and CDR2 ANQGSEA. There are 13 residues in the CDR3. The CDR3 spells CSVEKVTGAEAFF. The CDR3 DNA sequence: TGCAGCGTTGAAAAGGTCACAGGGGCTGAAGCTTTCTTT.

The chain is built from TRBV30 and TRBJ2-7, with 13 positions matching TRBD2. Germline V CDR1 and CDR2: GTSNPN, SVGIG (reference sequence). This CDR3 spans 14 amino acids. V shed 5 bases, J shed 3 bases, and the junction held 4 bases outside the gene matches. CDR3 nucleotides: TGTGCCTGGGGGACTAGCGGGAATCGCTACGAGCAGTACTTC. The encoded protein is CAWGTSGNRYEQYF.

V and J are TRBV5-1 and TRBJ1-1; TRBD1 is a possible D gene (6 bases). V lost 0 bases, J lost 5 bases, and 14 bases lay in between. There are 15 residues in the CDR3. Per the germline V gene, CDR1 is SGHRS and CDR2 is YFSETQ. CDR3 coding DNA: TGCGCCAGCAGCTTGGTCCAGGGGAAGGGGACTGAAGCTTTCTTT. It codes for CASSLVQGKGTEAFF.

CDR3 nucleotide sequence: TGTGCCAGTAGTAAGTCGGGGGACTATGGCTACACCTTC. It encodes CASSKSGDYGYTF. The chain couples TRBV19 to TRBJ1-2, with D possibly TRBD1 on 5 matching bases. With 4 bases removed from V and 3 bases from J, the gap between germline ends came to 9 bases. The germline gives CDR1 LNHDA, CDR2 SQIVND (reference sequence). This CDR3 spans 13 amino acids.

The CDR3 protein is CASRVGGDYGYTF. In DNA form, the CDR3 reads TGTGCCAGCAGAGTCGGGGGGGACTATGGCTACACCTTC. The chain employs TRBV28 and TRBJ1-2; tentatively, D is TRBD1 (5 bases). V lost 6 bases and J lost 3, with 11 bases in between. The V gene's germline CDR1 is MDHEN and CDR2 SYDVKM. The CDR3 loop spans 13 amino acids.

The gene calls are TRBV15 and TRBJ1-2; no clear D gene. The CDR3 extends over 14 amino acids. V gave up 0 bases and J gave up 0 bases, with 5 bases separating them. The germline V gene encodes CDR1 LNHNV and CDR2 YYDKDF (reference sequence). The DNA for the CDR3 is TGTGCCACCAGCAGAGAGAGTGCTAACTATGGCTACACCTTC. This translates into CATSRESANYGYTF.

This clone was detected only once. V usage is TRBV9 and J usage is TRBJ1-2; TRBD1 matches at 12 bases. V lost 2 bases to trimming and J lost 2 bases; unmatched junction nucleotides: 4. This CDR3 region has 16 residues. Germline V lookup: CDR1 SGDLS, CDR2 YYNGEE. DNA of the CDR3: TGTGCCAGCAGCGTCGGGACAGGGGGCGGGAACTATGGCTACACCTTC. This codes for CASSVGTGGGNYGYTF.

This chain connects TRBV29-1 to TRBJ1-1; tentative D call: TRBD1 (6 bases). Per germline, CDR1 SQVTM and CDR2 ANQGSEA. The CDR3 spans 14 residues. V gave up 3 bases and J gave up 1 base, with 12 bases separating them. The DNA of the CDR3 is TGCAGCGTTGATCCACAGGGCCGGAACACTGAAGCTTTCTTT. Protein: CSVDPQGRNTEAFF.

This chain uses TRBV2 with TRBJ2-7; 9 bases are shared with TRBD1. V lost 8 bases, J lost 7 bases, and 6 bases stayed unmatched. The CDR3 is made up of 12 amino acids. Looked up from germline, CDR1 is SNHLY and CDR2 is FYNNEI. The CDR3 region is CASQTGGYEQYV. The CDR3 coding sequence is TGTGCCAGCCAGACAGGGGGATATGAGCAGTACGTC.

On this clone itself: A read error may produce the germline difference seen at one junction end. The chain combines TRBV6-5 with TRBJ1-1; possibly TRBD1 for D (5 bases). The CDR3 sequence is 12 residues long. Looked up from germline, CDR1 is MNHEY and CDR2 is SVGAGI. The CDR3 coding sequence is TGTGCCAGCAGTAAGGCGTTGGGGGGAAGGACTTTT. Protein sequence: CASSKALGGRTF.

The rearrangement uses TRBV24-1 and TRBJ2-1, with 8 bases that match TRBD2. V lost 4 bases to trimming and J lost 4 bases; unmatched junction nucleotides: 5. Germline values: CDR1 KGHDR, CDR2 SFDVKD. The CDR3 totals 15 residues. The CDR3 region has the DNA TGTGCCACCAGTGACTGGAGCGGGGGATACAATGAGCAGTTCTTC. This codes for CATSDWSGGYNEQFF.

This clone has a handful of counts. This chain connects TRBV28 to TRBJ1-3; no firm D call. Germline values: CDR1 MDHEN, CDR2 SYDVKM. V lost 6 bases and J lost 9, with 15 bases in between. The CDR3 runs to 13 residues. CDR3 sequence (DNA): TGTGCCAGCAGCTGGGCTTCAGAAGCCACCATATATTTT. This codes for CASSWASEATIYF. Supplemented by reference TRBV28 and TRBJ1-3, the full variable domain reads DVKVTQSSRYLVKRTGEKVFLECVQDMDHENMFWYRQDPGLGLRLIYFSYDVKMKEKGDIPEGYSVSREKKERFSLILESASTNQTSMYLCASSWASEATIYFGEGSWLTVV.